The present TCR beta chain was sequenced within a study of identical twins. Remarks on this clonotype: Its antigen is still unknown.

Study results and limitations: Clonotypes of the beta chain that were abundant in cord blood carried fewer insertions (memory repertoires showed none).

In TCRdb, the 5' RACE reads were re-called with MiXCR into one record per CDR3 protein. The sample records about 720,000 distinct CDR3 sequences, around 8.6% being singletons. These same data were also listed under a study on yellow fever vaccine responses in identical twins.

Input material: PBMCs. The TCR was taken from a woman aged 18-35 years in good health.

The CDR3 protein is CASRTEAYEQYF. In DNA form, the CDR3 reads TGCGCCAGCAGGACAGAGGCCTACGAGCAGTACTTC. This rearrangement joins TRBV5-1 to TRBJ2-7; D possibly corresponds to TRBD1 (5 bases). There are 12 residues in the CDR3. Trimming pared 5 bases from V and 2 bases from J, leaving 8 bases between. Germline assignment: CDR1 SGHRS and CDR2 YFSETQ. Combining the CDR3 with reference TRBV5-1 and TRBJ2-7 gives the whole variable domain KAGVTQTPRYLIKTRGQQVTLSCSPISGHRSVSWYQQTPGQGLQFLFEYFSETQRNKGNFPGRFSGRQFSNSRSEMNVSTLELGDSALYLCASRTEAYEQYFGPGTRLTVT.